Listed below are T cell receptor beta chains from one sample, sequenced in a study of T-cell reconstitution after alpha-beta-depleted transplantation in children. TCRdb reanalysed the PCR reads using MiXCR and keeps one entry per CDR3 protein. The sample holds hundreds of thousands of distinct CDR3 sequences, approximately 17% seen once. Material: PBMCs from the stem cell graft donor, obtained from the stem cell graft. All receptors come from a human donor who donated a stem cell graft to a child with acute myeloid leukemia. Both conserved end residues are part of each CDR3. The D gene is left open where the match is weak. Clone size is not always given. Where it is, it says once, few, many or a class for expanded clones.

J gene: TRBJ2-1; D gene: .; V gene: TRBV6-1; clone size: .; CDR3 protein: CATGSNEQFF; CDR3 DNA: TGTGCCACGGGGTCCAATGAGCAGTTCTTC
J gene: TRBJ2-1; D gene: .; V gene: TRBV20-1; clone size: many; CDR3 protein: CSASLLLRAYNEQFF; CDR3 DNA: TGCAGTGCTAGCCTCCTGTTGAGGGCCTACAATGAGCAGTTCTTC
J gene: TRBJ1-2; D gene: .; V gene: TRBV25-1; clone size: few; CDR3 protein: CASSEWGMKPNNYGYTF; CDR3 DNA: TGTGCCAGCAGTGAATGGGGGATGAAACCCAATAACTATGGCTACACCTTC
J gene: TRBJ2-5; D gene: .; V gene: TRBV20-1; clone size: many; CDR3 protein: CSARSGGGQETQYF; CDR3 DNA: TGCAGCGCTCGAAGTGGGGGAGGCCAAGAGACCCAGTACTTC
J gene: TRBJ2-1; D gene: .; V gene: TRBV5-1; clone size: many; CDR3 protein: CASSLDSYVRYNEQFF; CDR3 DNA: TGCGCCAGCAGCCTCGACAGCTATGTTAGGTACAATGAGCAGTTCTTC
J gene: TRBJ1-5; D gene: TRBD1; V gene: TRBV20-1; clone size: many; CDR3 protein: CSAGTGDQPQHF; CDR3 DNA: TGCAGTGCTGGGACAGGGGATCAGCCCCAGCATTTT
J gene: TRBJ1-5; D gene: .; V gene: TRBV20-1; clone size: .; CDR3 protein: CSALGGGGYQPQHF; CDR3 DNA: TGCAGTGCTCTAGGGGGGGGCGGGTATCAGCCCCAGCATTTT
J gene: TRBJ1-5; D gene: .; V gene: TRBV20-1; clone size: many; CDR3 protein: CSARGQAGQPQHF; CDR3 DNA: TGCAGTGCTAGAGGACAGGCGGGTCAGCCCCAGCATTTT
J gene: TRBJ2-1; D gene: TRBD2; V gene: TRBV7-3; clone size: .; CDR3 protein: CASSPLAGGSNEQFF; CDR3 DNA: TGTGCCAGCAGCCCGTTGGCGGGGGGGTCGAATGAGCAGTTCTTC
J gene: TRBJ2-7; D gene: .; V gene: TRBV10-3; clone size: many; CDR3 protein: CAISERGGHEQYF; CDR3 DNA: TGTGCCATCAGTGAGAGGGGGGGCCACGAGCAGTACTTC
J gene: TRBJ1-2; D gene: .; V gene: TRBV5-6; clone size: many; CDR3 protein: CASSLISDGYTF; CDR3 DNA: TGTGCCAGCAGCTTGATTTCCGATGGCTACACCTTC
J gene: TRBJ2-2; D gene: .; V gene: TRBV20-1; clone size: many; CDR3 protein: CSASHRATNTGELFF; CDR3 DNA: TGCAGTGCTAGTCACAGGGCGACGAACACCGGGGAGCTGTTTTTT
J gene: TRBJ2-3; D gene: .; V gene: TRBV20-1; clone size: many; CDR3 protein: CSARPQLSTQYF; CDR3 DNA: TGCAGTGCTAGACCCCAGCTAAGCACGCAGTATTTT
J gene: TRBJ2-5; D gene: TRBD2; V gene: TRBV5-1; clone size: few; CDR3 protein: CASSSGTSIRQETQYF; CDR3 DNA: TGCGCCAGCAGCTCCGGGACTAGCATTCGACAAGAGACCCAGTACTTC
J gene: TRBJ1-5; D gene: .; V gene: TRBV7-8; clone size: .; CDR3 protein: CASSQPWRGQPQHF; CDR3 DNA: TGTGCCAGCAGCCAACCCTGGCGGGGGCAGCCCCAGCATTTT
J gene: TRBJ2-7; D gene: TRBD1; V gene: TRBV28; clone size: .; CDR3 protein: CASSLYWDSTYEQYF; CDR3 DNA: TGTGCCAGCAGTTTATATTGGGACAGTACCTACGAGCAGTACTTC
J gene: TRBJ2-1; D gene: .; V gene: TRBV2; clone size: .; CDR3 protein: CASSAERDENEQFF; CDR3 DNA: TGTGCCAGCAGCGCAGAGAGGGACGAAAATGAGCAGTTCTTC
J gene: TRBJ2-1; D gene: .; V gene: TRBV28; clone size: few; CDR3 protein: CASGGQLYNEQFF; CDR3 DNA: TGTGCCAGCGGAGGGCAGTTGTACAATGAGCAGTTCTTC
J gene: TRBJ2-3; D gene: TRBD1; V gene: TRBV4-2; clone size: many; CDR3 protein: CASSLPLATGRTDTQYF; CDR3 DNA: TGTGCCAGCAGCCTCCCCCTTGCGACAGGGCGGACAGATACGCAGTATTTT
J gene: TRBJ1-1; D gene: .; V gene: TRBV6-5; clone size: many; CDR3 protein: CASSPPLGEAFF; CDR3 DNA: TGTGCCAGCAGTCCCCCACTAGGCGAGGCTTTCTTT
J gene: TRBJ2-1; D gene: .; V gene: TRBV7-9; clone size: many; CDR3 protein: CASSLVGVGVEQFF; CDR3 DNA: TGTGCCAGCAGCTTAGTAGGCGTAGGTGTTGAGCAGTTCTTC
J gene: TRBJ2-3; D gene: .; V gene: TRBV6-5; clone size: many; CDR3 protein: CASSYSGQSDTQYF; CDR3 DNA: TGTGCCAGCAGTTACTCCGGACAGTCAGATACGCAGTATTTT
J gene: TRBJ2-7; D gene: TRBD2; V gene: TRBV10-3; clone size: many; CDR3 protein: CAISRLAGGTYEQYF; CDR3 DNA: TGTGCCATCTCCAGACTAGCGGGGGGGACCTACGAGCAGTACTTC
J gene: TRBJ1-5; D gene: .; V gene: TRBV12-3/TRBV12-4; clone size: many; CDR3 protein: CASSPGYYQPQHF; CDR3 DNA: TGTGCCAGCAGCCCGGGGTACTATCAGCCCCAGCATTTT
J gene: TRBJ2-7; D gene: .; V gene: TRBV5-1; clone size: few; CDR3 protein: CASSLGQILGGEQYF; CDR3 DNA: TGCGCCAGCAGCCTCGGACAGATCCTGGGGGGCGAGCAGTACTTC
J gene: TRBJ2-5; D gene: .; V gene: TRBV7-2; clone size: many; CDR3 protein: CASSLAVRETQYF; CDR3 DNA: TGTGCCAGCAGCTTAGCCGTCAGGGAGACCCAGTACTTC
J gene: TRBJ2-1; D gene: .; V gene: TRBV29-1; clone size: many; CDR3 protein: CSVVRGNEQFF; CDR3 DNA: TGCAGCGTTGTTAGAGGGAATGAGCAGTTCTTC
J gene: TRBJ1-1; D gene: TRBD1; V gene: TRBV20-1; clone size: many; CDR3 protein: CSVSGTGRSGVMNTEAFF; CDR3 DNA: TGCAGTGTTTCCGGGACAGGGAGAAGTGGGGTCATGAACACTGAAGCTTTCTTT
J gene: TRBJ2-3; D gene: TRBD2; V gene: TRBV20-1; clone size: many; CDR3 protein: CSASPSGRTDTQYF; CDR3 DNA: TGCAGTGCCTCCCCTAGCGGACGCACAGATACGCAGTATTTT
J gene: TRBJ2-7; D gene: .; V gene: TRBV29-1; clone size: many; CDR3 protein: CSVEARDSGSYEQYF; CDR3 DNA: TGCAGCGTTGAAGCTAGAGATTCCGGGAGCTACGAGCAGTACTTC
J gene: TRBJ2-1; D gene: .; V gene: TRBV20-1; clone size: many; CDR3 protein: CSARGPQFNSGEPYNEQFF; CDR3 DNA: TGCAGTGCTAGAGGGCCACAATTCAATTCAGGCGAACCCTACAATGAGCAGTTCTTC
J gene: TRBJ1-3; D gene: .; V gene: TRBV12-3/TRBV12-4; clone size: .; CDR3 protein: CASRDDNSGNTIYF; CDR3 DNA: TGTGCCAGCAGGGACGACAACTCTGGAAACACCATATATTTT
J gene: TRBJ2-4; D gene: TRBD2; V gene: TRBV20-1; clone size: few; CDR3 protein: CSARPGLVNIQYF; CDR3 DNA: TGCAGTGCTAGGCCGGGACTAGTGAACATTCAGTACTTC
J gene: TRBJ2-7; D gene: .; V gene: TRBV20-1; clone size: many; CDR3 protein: CSARDLRLSYEQYF; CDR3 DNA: TGCAGTGCTAGAGATTTAAGGCTCTCCTACGAGCAGTACTTC
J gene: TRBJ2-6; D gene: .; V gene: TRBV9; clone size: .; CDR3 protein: CASSVMAALQGANVLTF; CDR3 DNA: TGTGCCAGCAGCGTAATGGCAGCTTTGCAGGGGGCCAACGTCCTGACTTTC
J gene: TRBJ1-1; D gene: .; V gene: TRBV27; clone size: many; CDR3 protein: CASSPYSDPTEAFF; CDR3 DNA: TGTGCCAGCAGTCCGTACAGCGACCCCACTGAAGCTTTCTTT
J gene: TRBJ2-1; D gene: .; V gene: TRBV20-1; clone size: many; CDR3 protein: CSARDLRNSYNEQFF; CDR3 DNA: TGCAGTGCTAGAGATCTCAGGAACTCCTACAATGAGCAGTTCTTC
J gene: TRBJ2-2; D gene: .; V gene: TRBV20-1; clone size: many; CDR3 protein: CSARAGKNTGELFF; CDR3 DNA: TGCAGTGCTAGAGCGGGGAAGAACACCGGGGAGCTGTTTTTT
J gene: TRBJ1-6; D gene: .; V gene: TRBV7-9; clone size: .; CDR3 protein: CASSLAGPNSPLHF; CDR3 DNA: TGTGCCAGCAGCTTAGCTGGCCCGAATTCGCCCCTCCACTTT
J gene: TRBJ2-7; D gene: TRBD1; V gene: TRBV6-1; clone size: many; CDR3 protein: CASSGGTGNYERDF; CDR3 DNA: TGTGCCAGCAGTGGCGGGACAGGGAATTACGAGCGGGACTTC
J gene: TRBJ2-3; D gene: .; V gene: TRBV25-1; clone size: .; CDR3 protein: CASGLGTDTQYF; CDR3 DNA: TGTGCCAGCGGACTTGGTACAGATACGCAGTATTTT
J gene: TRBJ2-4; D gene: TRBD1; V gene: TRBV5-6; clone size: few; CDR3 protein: CASSYQGTENIQYF; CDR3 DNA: TGTGCCAGCAGCTATCAAGGGACAGAGAACATTCAGTACTTC
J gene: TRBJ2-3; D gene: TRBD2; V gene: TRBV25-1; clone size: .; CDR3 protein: CASSALAGTDTQYF; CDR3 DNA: TGTGCCAGCAGTGCGCTAGCGGGCACAGATACGCAGTATTTT
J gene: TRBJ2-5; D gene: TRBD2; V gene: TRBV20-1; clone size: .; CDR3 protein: CSAPPAGVTLRETQYF; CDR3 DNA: TGCAGTGCTCCGCCAGCGGGGGTTACCCTGAGAGAGACCCAGTACTTC
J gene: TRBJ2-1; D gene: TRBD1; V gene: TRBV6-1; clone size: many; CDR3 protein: CASRDRAYNEQFF; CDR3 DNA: TGTGCCAGCAGGGACAGGGCTTACAATGAGCAGTTCTTC
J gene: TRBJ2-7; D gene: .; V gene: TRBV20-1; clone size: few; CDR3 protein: CSARRAGAREQYF; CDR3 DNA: TGCAGTGCTCGGAGGGCCGGGGCTCGCGAGCAGTACTTC
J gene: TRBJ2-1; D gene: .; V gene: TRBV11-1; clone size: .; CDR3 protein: CASSPQGPEQFF; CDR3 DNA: TGTGCCAGCAGCCCACAGGGACCTGAGCAGTTCTTC
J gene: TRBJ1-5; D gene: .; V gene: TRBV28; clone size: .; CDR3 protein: CASSLGEFQPQHF; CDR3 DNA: TGTGCCAGCAGTTTAGGAGAATTTCAGCCCCAGCATTTT
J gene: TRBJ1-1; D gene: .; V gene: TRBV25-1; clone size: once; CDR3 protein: CASRSGFSVNTEAFF; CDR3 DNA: TGTGCCAGCAGGTCGGGCTTTTCGGTGAACACTGAAGCTTTCTTT
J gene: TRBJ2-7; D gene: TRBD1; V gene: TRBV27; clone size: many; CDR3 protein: CASSLGTGLSEQYF; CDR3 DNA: TGTGCCAGCAGTCTCGGGACAGGGCTGAGCGAGCAGTACTTC
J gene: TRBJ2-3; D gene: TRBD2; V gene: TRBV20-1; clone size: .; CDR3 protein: CSASLAGGVTDTQYF; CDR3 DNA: TGCAGTGCTTCTCTAGCGGGGGGGGTCACAGATACGCAGTATTTT
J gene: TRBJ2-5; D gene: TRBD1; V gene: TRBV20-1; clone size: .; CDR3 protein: CSASGTGGVETQYF; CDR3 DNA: TGCAGTGCCTCCGGGACAGGGGGGGTTGAGACCCAGTACTTC
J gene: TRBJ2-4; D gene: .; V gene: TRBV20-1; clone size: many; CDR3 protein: CSARDRNIQYF; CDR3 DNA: TGCAGTGCTAGAGATCGAAACATTCAGTACTTC